These 11 T cell receptor beta chains came from one sample sequenced in a study of metastatic and nonmetastatic thyroid tumors (dated by TCRdb to the early 2020s). Before undergoing thyroid surgery, none of the patients had been given any kind of treatment. The receptor library was made with PCR. Reads for this sample came from an Illumina HiSeq 4000. TCRdb reprocessed the public reads (quality trimming at Q25 with fastp, clone calling with MiXCR) and kept in-frame beta chains. The sample includes 15,000 to 20,000 clones, with around 25% observed a single time. Approximately 15% of the sample rests with the top ten. The sample taken for sequencing was adjacent normal tissue. The receptors stem from a female donor with papillary thyroid cancer or a benign thyroid nodule (not recorded which). Some clones in this sample may be carry-over from other donors' samples.

This clone was picked up a small number of times. The chain couples TRBV27 to TRBJ2-7; D not certain. CDR3 length: 13 residues. Germline V gene data show CDR1 as MNHEY and CDR2 as SMNVEV (reference sequence). V lost 3 bases, J lost 6 bases, and 12 bases lay in between. In nucleotides, the CDR3 is TGTGCCAGCAGTTTGACCCCCCTTCGCGAGCAGTACTTC. Translated: CASSLTPLREQYF.

This clone was picked up a small number of times. CDR3 region: CASRRDSTYEQYF. The CDR3 nucleotides read TGTGCCAGCAGGAGGGACAGCACCTACGAGCAGTACTTC. The chain has TRBV6-1 and TRBJ2-7; 7 nucleotides agree with TRBD1. Trimming cost V 6 bases and J 2 bases; bases outside gene matches: 4. This CDR3 comprises 13 residues. Per germline, CDR1 MNHNS and CDR2 SASEGT.

This clone was picked up a small number of times. V and J are TRBV7-8 and TRBJ1-1, with D tentatively TRBD1 (5 bases). CDR1 SGHVS and CDR2 FQNEAQ come from the germline V gene. CDR3 length: 13 amino acids. The V end was cut by 5 bases, the J end by 7 bases, with 14 bases between. The DNA for the CDR3 is TGTGCCAGCAGCAAGGACATCGGGGTTGAAGCTTTCTTT. Encoded protein: CASSKDIGVEAFF.

This clone was seen a handful of times. The V gene is TRBV6-1, the J gene TRBJ2-7; the match to TRBD2 covers 14 bases. With 5 bases clipped from V and 3 bases from J, the junction kept 6 bases outside the gene matches. The CDR3 is 16 residues long. From germline, CDR1 is MNHNS and CDR2 SASEGT. Here the CDR3 reads CASSRDGTSGGYEQYF. DNA for the CDR3: TGTGCCAGCAGTCGAGACGGGACTAGCGGGGGCTACGAGCAGTACTTC.

This clone was found once. The chain joins TRBV3-1 to TRBJ2-5; D is ambiguous. The CDR3 sequence is 13 residues long. The V end lost 4 bases, the J end lost 7 bases, and 13 bases lay between the germline ends. Germline V gene sequence: CDR1 LGHDT, CDR2 YNNKEL (reference sequence). CDR3 loop: CASSRSPVRTQYF. DNA of the CDR3: TGTGCCAGCAGCCGTTCCCCGGTGAGGACCCAGTACTTC.

This clone was observed a few times. The chain uses TRBV11-1 and TRBJ1-3, with D possibly TRBD1 on 6 matching bases. The CDR3 extends over 16 amino acids. Germline V gene lookup returns CDR1 SGHAT and CDR2 FQDESV (reference sequence). Deletions cut 4 bases from V and 0 bases from J, with 13 bases between. CDR3 in DNA: TGTGCCAGCAGCTCCCACAGGACAGCCTCTGGAAACACCATATATTTT. Amino acids: CASSSHRTASGNTIYF.

CDR3 sequence reads: CASSQDLSYEQYF. The CDR3 DNA follows: TGCGCCAGCAGCCAAGATCTCTCCTACGAGCAGTACTTC. The chain links TRBV4-1 to TRBJ2-7; unclear D gene. CDR3 length equals 13 residues. Between the trimmed V and J ends, which lost 0 bases and 0 bases, there was a span of 3 bases. CDR1 and CDR2 from the germline V gene are MGHRA and YSYEKL.

The chain carries TRBV28 and TRBJ2-1; 8 bases agree with TRBD1. The CDR3 contains 15 residues. J lost 5 bases, V lost 2 bases, and 5 bases had no gene match. CDR1 is MDHEN and CDR2 is SYDVKM in the germline V gene. CDR3 sequence reads: CASSLGRGLHNEQFF. CDR3 nucleotides: TGTGCCAGCAGTTTAGGCAGGGGGCTCCACAATGAGCAGTTCTTC.

This clone was counted only a few times. The chain carries TRBV27 and TRBJ2-1; TRBD1 might be the D (6 bases). This CDR3 region has 14 residues. Germline assignment: CDR1 MNHEY and CDR2 SMNVEV (reference sequence). With 5 bases removed from V and 5 bases from J, the gap between germline ends came to 13 bases. CDR3 DNA sequence: TGTGCCAGCAGTCCCGGGACAACCAACAATGAGCAGTTCTTC. Amino acid sequence: CASSPGTTNNEQFF.

To note about this clone: A read error may explain this, as a much larger clone is one base away. Since no conserved phenylalanine or tryptophan closes the CDR3, a read error is the likely cause. This rearrangement joins TRBV7-2 to TRBJ2-7; weak D call: TRBD2 (5 bases). Per germline, CDR1 SGHTA and CDR2 FQGNSA. V lost 4 bases, J lost 6 bases, and 13 bases lay in between. The CDR3 is 13 amino acids. The CDR3, as DNA: TGTGCCAGCAGCTACGGGCCGGAGGCCGAGCAGTACTCC. Its translation is CASSYGPEAEQYS.

This clone is labeled as medium-sized. V is TRBV24-1 and J is TRBJ2-3; D call uncertain. Trimming took off 4 bases at V and 0 bases at J, with 16 bases between the two ends. Germline V CDR1 and CDR2: KGHDR, SFDVKD. The CDR3 extends over 17 amino acids. The CDR3 bases are TGTGCCACCAGTGACCCCTCGGGCTCGACTAGCACAGATACGCAGTATTTT. The encoded protein is CATSDPSGSTSTDTQYF.